Listed here is a single TCR beta chain. Assay: immunoSEQ multiplex PCR; the TCRdb copy retains only in-frame clones and omits some. There are under 400,000 clones in the sample; almost 90% occur only once, and around 6.3% lies in the top ten. The V gene's germline CDR1 is SGHTA and CDR2 FQGNSA. Trimming removed 1 base from V and 6 bases from J; junction bases left unmatched: 6. The CDR3 has 15 amino acids. The data are from a study of blood T cell repertoires in COVID-19. This chain uses TRBV7-2 with TRBJ2-1, with 7 positions matching TRBD1. The TCR sequence derives from a man younger than 35 with active or convalescent COVID-19. The specimen was peripheral blood. The CDR3 DNA sequence: TGTGCCAGCAGCTTAGTAGGGGGCCGAGGCAATGAGCAGTTCTTC. It is translated as CASSLVGGRGNEQFF.